This T cell receptor (beta chain) was profiled in a study of cytomegalovirus exposure and HLA in healthy donors. Notes on this clone: Antigen specificity is unknown.

The study ran its PCR with 60 Vbeta and 13 Jbeta primers. Only in-frame clones appear in the TCRdb table, and some are missing; sequencing was by immunoSEQ multiplex PCR. The table has about 150,000 clones, around 90% seen once. Findings and limits, study-wide: Highly shared sequence variants in one cluster were likely a sequencing artifact. Per published reports, the classifier diagnosed cytomegalovirus status with high specificity and sensitivity.

Sequences were obtained from PBMCs. The clonotype was recovered from a woman aged 35 to 49 in good health and CMV-seronegative.

CDR3 sequence (DNA): TGTGCCAGCAGCTTAGAACGGGGACAGGAATGGACTGAAGCTTTCTTT. This sequence encodes CASSLERGQEWTEAFF. V gene TRBV11-3 combines with J gene TRBJ1-1, with TRBD1 matching over 8 bases. The junction had 8 bases not matched to a gene; V was cut back by 0 bases and J by 5 bases. Germline V CDR1 and CDR2: SGHNT, YENEEA. This CDR3 is 16 amino acids long.